A selection of T cell receptor beta chains follows, all from one sample in a study of CD8 T cells in Susac syndrome. TCRdb fed the immunoSEQ multiplex PCR reads into MiXCR, producing one record per CDR3 protein. Among some 160,000 distinct CDR3 sequences listed, 85% to 95% were seen once. The sequenced sample consisted of CD8+ T cells from PBMCs. These receptors all stem from a human donor with multiple sclerosis. Both conserved end residues are part of each CDR3. A D gene is named only where the DNA matches it firmly. Expanded clones get a size class; other rows say once, few or many, or leave the size out.

CDR3nt,CDR3aa,abundance,j_gene,d_gene,v_gene
TGCAGTGCGCCGCCTAGCGGGAGCTCCTACAATGAGCAGTTCTTC,CSAPPSGSSYNEQFF,few,TRBJ2-1,TRBD2,TRBV20-1
TGTGCCAGTAGCGAGACAGGGGATTATGGCTACACCTTC,CASSETGDYGYTF,-,TRBJ1-2,TRBD1,TRBV27
TGTGCCTGGAGCCAACTAGCGGGAGTTAAAACCGGGGAGCTGTTTTTT,CAWSQLAGVKTGELFF,-,TRBJ2-2,TRBD2,TRBV30
TGTGCCAGCAGCTTAGCGCTGGACGAGCAGTACTTC,CASSLALDEQYF,-,TRBJ2-7,-,TRBV7-9
TGTGCCACCAGAAAAGGGACGGGAAGCTCCTACGAGCAGTACTTC,CATRKGTGSSYEQYF,-,TRBJ2-7,-,TRBV15
TGTGCCAGCAGCGTAGCTACGATAGTAGGCTCCTACAATGAGCAGTTCTTC,CASSVATIVGSYNEQFF,-,TRBJ2-1,-,TRBV9
TGCGCCAGCAGCTGGCCCCCAGGCGAGCAGTACTTC,CASSWPPGEQYF,-,TRBJ2-7,-,TRBV5-1
TGTGCCAGCAGTGAAGTGGTGAGTGAGCAGTTCTTC,CASSEVVSEQFF,-,TRBJ2-1,-,TRBV6-1
TGTGCCAGCAGTTCGTTGACAGGGCTCATGAACACTGAAGCTTTCTTT,CASSSLTGLMNTEAFF,-,TRBJ1-1,TRBD1,TRBV27
TGTGCCACCTGGGACAGGGAACGTGACAATGAGCAGTTCTTC,CATWDRERDNEQFF,-,TRBJ2-1,TRBD1,TRBV2
TGTGCCAGCAGCGCTTCGTCAGGGGAGCTGAGCTATGAGCAGTTCTTC,CASSASSGELSYEQFF,-,TRBJ2-1,-,TRBV9
TGTGCCAGCAGTCTCACCGGACAGGGGGGAGATACGCAGTATTTT,CASSLTGQGGDTQYF,-,TRBJ2-3,TRBD1,TRBV28
TGTGCCAGCTTGGGACAGGGGGCCGACAATGAGCAGTTCTTC,CASLGQGADNEQFF,-,TRBJ2-1,TRBD1,TRBV7-9
TGCAGTGCTAGAGATGATACGGGGAGGTGGACAGATACGCAGTATTTT,CSARDDTGRWTDTQYF,-,TRBJ2-3,-,TRBV20-1
TGCGCCAGCAGCACGGGACTAGAATCCTACGAGCAGTACTTC,CASSTGLESYEQYF,-,TRBJ2-7,TRBD2,TRBV5-1
TGTGCCAGCAGCGTAGCGGGGATAAATGAGCAGTTCTTC,CASSVAGINEQFF,-,TRBJ2-1,TRBD2,TRBV11-2
TGTGCCAGCAGCTTATCGGTCCGCGAGCAGTACTTC,CASSLSVREQYF,-,TRBJ2-7,-,TRBV13
TGCAGCGTTACACCGGGACAGGGGAGGACTGAAGCTTTCTTT,CSVTPGQGRTEAFF,-,TRBJ1-1,TRBD1,TRBV29-1
TGTGCCAGCAGCCCGACTCCTTACGAGCAGTACTTC,CASSPTPYEQYF,few,TRBJ2-7,-,TRBV7-9
TGTGCCAGCAGTAACACTAGCGCGAACACCGGGGAGCTGTTTTTT,CASSNTSANTGELFF,-,TRBJ2-2,TRBD2,TRBV12-3/TRBV12-4
TGCAGCGTTGATCCTCCAGGGGCCTATGGCTACACCTTC,CSVDPPGAYGYTF,-,TRBJ1-2,-,TRBV29-1
TGTGCCAGCAGCCAGGCCGGTGAACCCAGCACAGATACGCAGTATTTT,CASSQAGEPSTDTQYF,-,TRBJ2-3,-,TRBV3-1
TGTGCCAGCAGTTTAGTCCGGACTAGCGGCACAGATACGCAGTATTTT,CASSLVRTSGTDTQYF,-,TRBJ2-3,TRBD2,TRBV27
TGTGCCAGCAGTGGGGAGGGACTAGCGGGCTTTCTTGAGCAGTTCTTC,CASSGEGLAGFLEQFF,-,TRBJ2-1,TRBD2,TRBV2
TGCAGTGCTAGAGAACCGGGGTCATCCTACGAGCAGTACTTC,CSAREPGSSYEQYF,-,TRBJ2-7,-,TRBV20-1
TGTGCCTGGAGCGGCGAGGGAATTTTTTCCTACGAGCAGTACTTC,CAWSGEGIFSYEQYF,-,TRBJ2-7,-,TRBV30
TGTGCCAGCAGAAGGGCCGGGGGATCCTACGAGCAGTACTTC,CASRRAGGSYEQYF,-,TRBJ2-7,-,TRBV6-5
TGTGCCAGCAGCTTGGAAGTGCTGGGTCAATGGGTTATTTATCGCTATACTGAAGCTTTCTTT,CASSLEVLGQWVIYRYTEAFF,once,TRBJ1-1,-,TRBV5-4
TGTGCCAGCAGCGCCGGGGGGCTAGGGATGGAGACCCAGTACTTC,CASSAGGLGMETQYF,-,TRBJ2-5,-,TRBV9
TGTGCCAGCAGCTTATTGCCGGACACAGAAGCTTTCTTT,CASSLLPDTEAFF,-,TRBJ1-1,-,TRBV7-2
TGTGCCAGCAGGAATCCCGGGACTAGCGGGCTCTACGAGCAGTACTTC,CASRNPGTSGLYEQYF,-,TRBJ2-7,TRBD2,TRBV7-8
TGTGCCAGCAGCGTAGTTAGCGGGGCCCCAACCGGGGAGCTGTTTTTT,CASSVVSGAPTGELFF,-,TRBJ2-2,TRBD2,TRBV9
TGCAGTGCTTCACGGGGTAGCTCCTACGAGCAGTACTTC,CSASRGSSYEQYF,few,TRBJ2-7,-,TRBV20-1
TGTGCCAGCAGCTACTCCGGTATGGACAGGCCCGACGAGCAGTACTTC,CASSYSGMDRPDEQYF,-,TRBJ2-7,TRBD1,TRBV7-8
TGTGCCAGCAGTCAAGGGGGCTTGAATGAGCAGTTCTTC,CASSQGGLNEQFF,-,TRBJ2-1,TRBD1,TRBV7-9
TGTGCCAGCAGTTTTCTAGCGATCAATGAGCAGTTCTTC,CASSFLAINEQFF,-,TRBJ2-1,-,TRBV27
TGTGCCAGCAGTCACCCACTAGCGGGGGGGCCAGATACGCAGTATTTT,CASSHPLAGGPDTQYF,-,TRBJ2-3,TRBD2,TRBV12-3/TRBV12-4